Listed below are T cell receptor beta chains from one sample, sequenced in a study of T-cell memory formation after mild COVID-19. TCRdb re-called the 5' RACE reads with MiXCR, one entry per CDR3 protein. The table records 150,000 to 200,000 distinct CDR3 sequences, approximately 14% of them present only once. The sequenced material came from PBMCs or a T cell subset sorted from them (not recorded which). The source of these receptors is an adult woman who had mild COVID-19 (a few samples of this study predate the infection). Cell type and time point are not known. Both conserved end residues are part of each CDR3. Each record gives: CDR3 length, V gene, J gene, CDR3 protein.

len: 14; v_gene: TRBV4-3; j_gene: TRBJ2-1; CDR3aa: CASSHGRERNEQFF
len: 14; v_gene: TRBV5-1; j_gene: TRBJ2-3; CDR3aa: CASGTREGSDTQYF
len: 13; v_gene: TRBV19; j_gene: TRBJ2-2; CDR3aa: CASRDRVGGELFF
len: 14; v_gene: TRBV6-5; j_gene: TRBJ1-1; CDR3aa: CASSYSRSYPEAFF
len: 15; v_gene: TRBV6-2/TRBV6-3; j_gene: TRBJ2-3; CDR3aa: CASRPTGTRLDTQYF
len: 15; v_gene: TRBV6-6; j_gene: TRBJ1-5; CDR3aa: CASSRGQGNNQPQHF
len: 14; v_gene: TRBV11-3; j_gene: TRBJ2-7; CDR3aa: CASSLATGSGEQYF
len: 14; v_gene: TRBV12-3/TRBV12-4; j_gene: TRBJ2-7; CDR3aa: CASSFKWTSYEQYF
len: 16; v_gene: TRBV5-6; j_gene: TRBJ2-1; CDR3aa: CASSALLTGGHYEQFF
len: 13; v_gene: TRBV6-5; j_gene: TRBJ1-4; CDR3aa: CASRPRGNEKLFF
len: 15; v_gene: TRBV7-2; j_gene: TRBJ1-4; CDR3aa: CASSPRGSYNEKLFF